The clone carrying this TCR beta chain showed up many times. This record comes from a study of regulatory T cells in long-lasting Graves disease. The germline V gene encodes CDR1 SGHVS and CDR2 FQNEAQ. V was trimmed by 7 bases and J by 7 bases, leaving 8 bases between them. The CDR3 loop spans 11 amino acids. Time point here: newly diagnosed GD, antithyroid drugs for less than 3 months. PBMC-derived RNA was used for the TCR library. Building the TCR beta libraries relied on iRepertoire HTBI primers, and CDR3 regions underwent Arm-PCR. In TCRdb, the multiplex PCR reads were re-called with MiXCR into one record per CDR3 protein. The sample lists hundreds of thousands of distinct CDR3 sequences, over 15% seen once, with 9.5% to 12% in the top ten. These data also featured in a second study, about T cells in Graves' hyperthyroidism and ophthalmopathy.

The input for sequencing was peripheral blood mononuclear cells (PBMCs), taken at new diagnosis, from a patient treated with antithyroid drugs. The V and J genes are TRBV7-8 and TRBJ2-1, with no clear D. The TCR comes from a woman in her twenties or thirties with Graves disease. Here the CDR3 reads CASTVENEQFF. CDR3 DNA sequence: TGTGCCAGCACCGTAGAAAATGAGCAGTTCTTC.